This is a list of T cell receptor beta chains from one sample in a study of neurological immune-mediated disorders. TCRdb reanalysed the 5' RACE reads using MiXCR and keeps one entry per CDR3 protein. Here the sample spans 25,000 to 35,000 distinct CDR3 sequences, roughly 15% being singletons. The sample consisted of CD4+ T cells from blood. The receptors were sampled from a female donor with HTLV-1-associated myelopathy (HAM/TSP). CDR3s include the opening cysteine and the closing phenylalanine or tryptophan.

v_call cdr3_aa
TRBV18 CASSPLITGGYGYTF
TRBV5-1 CASSPAAGGTGELFF
TRBV12-5 CASGFKVSGQPQHF
TRBV3-1 CASSRTSGNNEQFF
TRBV6-6 CASSQWTGNGYTF
TRBV12-3/TRBV12-4 CASSLGAGELFF
TRBV20-1 CSGSGSSYEQYF
TRBV7-2 CASSQRHTSGSMETQYF
TRBV28 CASSLVGAGANVLTF
TRBV20-1 CSARAGQGAMNTGELFF
TRBV6-6 CASSWTPREGYTF
TRBV4-2 CASSHMAGVITDTQYF
TRBV24-1 CATSASGLLVNEQFF
TRBV14 CASSPTRTGEDTQYF
TRBV4-2 CASSQGLAGAETQYF
TRBV12-3/TRBV12-4 CASSPGSGTGGFGANVLTF
TRBV7-2 CASSKYTDTQYF
TRBV6-5 CASSGLAGFTDTQYF
TRBV7-2 CASSLTAAGGTDTQYF
TRBV12-3/TRBV12-4 CASSPEGGGRHTGELFF
TRBV4-2 CASSQAAGTEYYEQYF
TRBV6-5 CASSYSSGEQYF
TRBV24-1 CATGLTGSSGEMFF
TRBV24-1 CATSDGHSETQYF
TRBV20-1 CSAGRWQGRTGELFF
TRBV30 CAGSLGGRTDTQYF
TRBV29-1 CSVARGDRGFYTGELFF
TRBV5-1 CASSLSVGGLASTDTQYF
TRBV10-3 CAISEGTRDTQYF
TRBV12-3/TRBV12-4 CASSLQGYNSPLHF
TRBV20-1 CSARGDREEEKLFF
TRBV6-2/TRBV6-3 CASSYSKWLPSYEQYF
TRBV18 CASSPRQGDSGANVLTF
TRBV28 CASSLSGGITYEQYF
TRBV20-1 CSAVTGPEAFF
TRBV20-1 CSARQGTASTDTQYF
TRBV10-1 CASSHGRGEQFF
TRBV5-1 CASSLTSGRQETQYF
TRBV20-1 CSVPGLAGGDKNIQYF
TRBV7-9 CASSFYICSAAPGVRGEKLFF
TRBV7-9 CASSSFSGHNEQFF
TRBV7-2 CASSITGGFTDTQYF
TRBV20-1 CSAHPGVLGDTQYF
TRBV27 CASRARREAVYEQYF
TRBV6-5 CASSYSPGGSYNEQFF
TRBV5-1 CASSLGDGGGNEQFF
TRBV6-6 CASSPNHYGYTF
TRBV2 CAGRGSGYTF
TRBV18 CASSPGTGEANEQFF
TRBV5-1 CASSLVGDRTDTQYF
TRBV18 CASSPPGQTYNEQFF
TRBV28 CASSFPYGASAGSGNTIYF
TRBV20-1 CSANPAGGLQETQYF